The sample holds one count of the clone carrying this T cell receptor (beta chain). Repertoires were generated with immunoSEQ multiplex PCR, while TCRdb's copy carries only in-frame clones and drops some. The sample contains 150,000 to 200,000 clones, 89% of which appear only once. The cohort comprised adults aged about 18 to 89 years residing in 20 to 30 US areas. Participants' reported clinical history set cohort assignment. V dropped 0 bases and J dropped 5 bases, with 13 bases sitting between them. From germline, CDR1 is SGHRS and CDR2 YFSETQ. The CDR3 runs to 15 residues. The record originates from a study of blood T cell repertoires in COVID-19.

Input material: PBMCs or T cells enriched from blood (not recorded which). V is TRBV5-1 and J is TRBJ2-3; tentatively, D is TRBD2 (7 bases). The sequence was collected from a young woman who had recovered from COVID-19. The CDR3 spells CASSLGSGGGDTQYF. In nucleotides, the CDR3 is TGCGCCAGCAGCTTGGGCTCGGGGGGCGGAGATACGCAGTATTTT.